This entry is about one T cell receptor beta chain. Its antigen is unidentified. Using immunoSEQ multiplex PCR, the repertoire was profiled, and TCRdb retains in-frame clones only, with some absent. The repertoire includes about 83,000 clones, over 70% of them detected once, and around 1.5% sits in the top ten. This sample was taken from a study of lymphopenia after photon versus proton radiotherapy. Study-level results: Post-nadir diversity loss with photons came from oligoclonal expansion, particularly CD8+ Temra cells. In patients who died, overall survival fell as post-nadir TCR diversity dropped more. Better survival with proton therapy was suggested as possible, not demonstrated. Proton therapy kept repertoires fairly stable, unlike photons, which gained effector/memory cells.

V trimming: 1 base; J trimming: 3 bases; junction bases outside the gene matches: 4. The V gene's germline CDR1 is LGHNA and CDR2 YNFKEQ. CDR3 length: 16 amino acids. This TCR came from a man between 60 and 75 years old with pancreatic cancer. The chain joins TRBV4-2 to TRBJ2-2, with TRBD2 matching over 8 bases. Material: peripheral blood, obtained from a patient treated with proton-based radiotherapy. This CDR3 reads CASSQAGTSDTGELFF. The CDR3, as DNA: TGTGCCAGCAGCCAAGCAGGGACTAGTGACACCGGGGAGCTGTTTTTT.